A selection of T cell receptor beta chains follows, all from one sample in a study of T cells after yellow fever vaccination. TCRdb ran MiXCR on the 5' RACE reads and lists one entry per CDR3 protein. The sample lists some 220,000 distinct CDR3 sequences, less than 3.5% occurring once. The sample consisted of CD4+ T cells sorted from PBMCs, taken 10 days after the yellow fever booster vaccination. These receptors were collected from a young man who received the YFV17D yellow fever vaccine. CDR3s include the opening cysteine and the closing phenylalanine or tryptophan. D genes are given only for firm matches. The size of a clone is reported for some rows only, either as once, few or many, or as a class for expanded clones.

cdr3_length: 15
v_call: TRBV5-6
j_call: TRBJ1-5
d_call: TRBD1
clone_size: many
cdr3_aa: CASSLGQGGGQPQHF
cdr3_nt: TGTGCCAGCAGCTTGGGACAGGGGGGCGGTCAGCCCCAGCATTTT

cdr3_length: 17
v_call: TRBV7-2
j_call: TRBJ2-1
d_call: TRBD2
clone_size: many
cdr3_aa: CASSPQLAGPLRHEQFF
cdr3_nt: TGTGCCAGCAGCCCACAACTAGCGGGCCCCCTCCGGCATGAGCAGTTCTTC

cdr3_length: 15
v_call: TRBV7-9
j_call: TRBJ2-1
d_call: TRBD2
clone_size: many
cdr3_aa: CASRFRLAGGYEQFF
cdr3_nt: TGTGCCAGCAGGTTTCGACTAGCGGGGGGCTATGAGCAGTTCTTC

cdr3_length: 14
v_call: TRBV6-5
j_call: TRBJ1-2
d_call: -
clone_size: many
cdr3_aa: CASSYSGRDGGYTF
cdr3_nt: TGTGCCAGCAGTTACTCGGGGCGGGACGGAGGCTACACCTTC

cdr3_length: 14
v_call: TRBV27
j_call: TRBJ1-3
d_call: -
clone_size: many
cdr3_aa: CASSDTGNRNTIYF
cdr3_nt: TGTGCCAGCAGTGACACAGGGAACCGAAACACCATATATTTT

cdr3_length: 16
v_call: TRBV3-1
j_call: TRBJ2-1
d_call: -
clone_size: many
cdr3_aa: CASSQVGPGIYNEQFF
cdr3_nt: TGTGCCAGCAGCCAAGTGGGGCCCGGAATCTACAATGAGCAGTTCTTC

cdr3_length: 14
v_call: TRBV5-6
j_call: TRBJ2-3
d_call: -
clone_size: -
cdr3_aa: CASSLTSSVGTQYF
cdr3_nt: TGTGCCAGCAGCTTGACTAGTTCGGTTGGTACGCAGTATTTT

cdr3_length: 15
v_call: TRBV7-2
j_call: TRBJ1-1
d_call: -
clone_size: few
cdr3_aa: CASSLGGIGDTEAFF
cdr3_nt: TGTGCCAGCAGCTTAGGAGGGATTGGGGACACTGAAGCTTTCTTT

cdr3_length: 14
v_call: TRBV5-1
j_call: TRBJ1-4
d_call: -
clone_size: few
cdr3_aa: CASSFAEPNEKLFF
cdr3_nt: TGCGCCAGCAGCTTTGCGGAACCTAATGAAAAACTGTTTTTT

cdr3_length: 11
v_call: TRBV6-6
j_call: TRBJ1-1
d_call: TRBD1
clone_size: many
cdr3_aa: CASSPQGTAFF
cdr3_nt: TGTGCCAGCAGTCCACAGGGGACAGCTTTCTTT

cdr3_length: 14
v_call: TRBV7-2
j_call: TRBJ1-3
d_call: TRBD1
clone_size: many
cdr3_aa: CASSLVQGGNTIYF
cdr3_nt: TGTGCCAGCAGCTTAGTACAGGGGGGAAACACCATATATTTT

cdr3_length: 15
v_call: TRBV5-4
j_call: TRBJ2-5
d_call: TRBD1
clone_size: few
cdr3_aa: CASSRGTGLQETQYF
cdr3_nt: TGTGCCAGCAGCCGAGGGACAGGGCTTCAAGAGACCCAGTACTTC

cdr3_length: 16
v_call: TRBV7-9
j_call: TRBJ1-3
d_call: -
clone_size: -
cdr3_aa: CASSARQASSGNTIYF
cdr3_nt: TGTGCCAGCAGCGCCCGACAGGCGAGCTCTGGAAACACCATATATTTT

cdr3_length: 16
v_call: TRBV3-1
j_call: TRBJ2-6
d_call: -
clone_size: -
cdr3_aa: CASSTGAFSGANVLTF
cdr3_nt: TGTGCCAGCAGCACGGGGGCCTTCTCTGGGGCCAACGTCCTGACTTTC

cdr3_length: 12
v_call: TRBV28
j_call: TRBJ1-6
d_call: -
clone_size: few
cdr3_aa: CAWRSLNSPLHF
cdr3_nt: TGTGCCTGGCGCAGCCTTAATTCACCCCTCCACTTT

cdr3_length: 15
v_call: TRBV18
j_call: TRBJ2-4
d_call: TRBD1
clone_size: many
cdr3_aa: CASSRDSLAKNIQYF
cdr3_nt: TGTGCCAGCTCCAGGGACAGCCTAGCCAAAAACATTCAGTACTTC

cdr3_length: 16
v_call: TRBV7-2
j_call: TRBJ2-3
d_call: TRBD1
clone_size: few
cdr3_aa: CASSLVGTEGTDTQYF
cdr3_nt: TGTGCCAGCAGCTTAGTTGGGACAGAGGGCACAGATACGCAGTATTTT

cdr3_length: 16
v_call: TRBV19
j_call: TRBJ2-1
d_call: TRBD2
clone_size: few
cdr3_aa: CASSMSLAGAYNEQFF
cdr3_nt: TGTGCCAGTAGTATGAGCCTAGCGGGGGCCTACAATGAGCAGTTCTTC

cdr3_length: 15
v_call: TRBV3-1
j_call: TRBJ1-4
d_call: -
clone_size: few
cdr3_aa: CASSPQGLTNEKLFF
cdr3_nt: TGTGCCAGCAGCCCCCAGGGTCTCACTAATGAAAAACTGTTTTTT

cdr3_length: 16
v_call: TRBV3-1
j_call: TRBJ1-5
d_call: -
clone_size: few
cdr3_aa: CASSQDAAGRGQPQHF
cdr3_nt: TGTGCCAGCAGCCAAGATGCTGCGGGACGGGGTCAGCCCCAGCATTTT

cdr3_length: 15
v_call: TRBV5-1
j_call: TRBJ2-1
d_call: -
clone_size: many
cdr3_aa: CASSPTGGSYNEQFF
cdr3_nt: TGCGCCAGCAGCCCCACGGGGGGCTCATACAATGAGCAGTTCTTC

cdr3_length: 13
v_call: TRBV20-1
j_call: TRBJ1-1
d_call: -
clone_size: many
cdr3_aa: CSAGSGHNTEAFF
cdr3_nt: TGCAGTGCTGGATCTGGACACAACACTGAAGCTTTCTTT

cdr3_length: 12
v_call: TRBV28
j_call: TRBJ2-2
d_call: -
clone_size: few
cdr3_aa: CADQGYTGELFF
cdr3_nt: TGTGCCGATCAGGGGTATACCGGGGAGCTGTTTTTT

cdr3_length: 16
v_call: TRBV18
j_call: TRBJ2-1
d_call: TRBD2
clone_size: few
cdr3_aa: CASSPWMASGGNEQFF
cdr3_nt: TGTGCCAGCTCACCCTGGATGGCTAGCGGGGGTAATGAGCAGTTCTTC

cdr3_length: 15
v_call: TRBV5-1
j_call: TRBJ2-5
d_call: TRBD1
clone_size: -
cdr3_aa: CASSLGQGATETQYF
cdr3_nt: TGCGCCAGCAGCTTGGGGCAGGGGGCAACAGAGACCCAGTACTTC

cdr3_length: 15
v_call: TRBV6-5
j_call: TRBJ2-2
d_call: -
clone_size: -
cdr3_aa: CASSYWHRKTGELFF
cdr3_nt: TGTGCCAGCAGTTACTGGCACAGGAAGACCGGGGAGCTGTTTTTT

cdr3_length: 14
v_call: TRBV7-2
j_call: TRBJ1-2
d_call: -
clone_size: -
cdr3_aa: CASSFSSVGWGYTF
cdr3_nt: TGTGCCAGCAGCTTTTCTAGTGTGGGGTGGGGATACACCTTC

cdr3_length: 13
v_call: TRBV7-2
j_call: TRBJ2-2
d_call: -
clone_size: many
cdr3_aa: CASSPLVGGELFF
cdr3_nt: TGTGCCAGCAGCCCCTTAGTCGGCGGGGAGCTGTTTTTT

cdr3_length: 14
v_call: TRBV5-1
j_call: TRBJ1-4
d_call: -
clone_size: few
cdr3_aa: CASSTPGPRTKLFF
cdr3_nt: TGCGCCAGCAGCACACCGGGTCCACGAACGAAACTGTTTTTT

cdr3_length: 14
v_call: TRBV6-6
j_call: TRBJ1-1
d_call: -
clone_size: many
cdr3_aa: CASSLPRGNTEAFF
cdr3_nt: TGTGCCAGCAGCCTTCCACGGGGGAACACTGAAGCTTTCTTT